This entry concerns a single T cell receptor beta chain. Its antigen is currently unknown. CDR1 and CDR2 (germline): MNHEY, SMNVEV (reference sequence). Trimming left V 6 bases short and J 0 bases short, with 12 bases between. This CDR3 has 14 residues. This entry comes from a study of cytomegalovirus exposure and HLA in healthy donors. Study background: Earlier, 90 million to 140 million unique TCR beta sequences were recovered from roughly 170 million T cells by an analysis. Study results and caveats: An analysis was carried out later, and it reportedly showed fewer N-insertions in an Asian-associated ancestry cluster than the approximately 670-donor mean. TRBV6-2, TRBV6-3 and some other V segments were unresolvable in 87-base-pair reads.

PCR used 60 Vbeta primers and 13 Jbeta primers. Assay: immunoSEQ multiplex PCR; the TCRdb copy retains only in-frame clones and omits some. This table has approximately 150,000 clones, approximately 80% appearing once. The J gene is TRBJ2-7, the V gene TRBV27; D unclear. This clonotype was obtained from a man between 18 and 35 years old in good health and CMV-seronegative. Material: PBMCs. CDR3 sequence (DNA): TGTGCCAGCAGCAGTGGAAGGAGCTCCTACGAGCAGTACTTC. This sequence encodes CASSSGRSSYEQYF.